These 21 T cell receptor beta chains were all obtained from the same sample, sequenced in a study of OX40 agonist ivuxolimab in advanced cancers. Sequencing was performed with immunoSEQ multiplex PCR; in TCRdb, only in-frame clones are kept and a portion is missing. Altogether around 100,000 clones are present, 90% being singletons, with the ten largest covering approximately 0.3%. Source: CD4+ or CD8+ T cells sorted from blood, taken in a trial of the OX40 agonist ivuxolimab. Source of these receptors: an adult with an advanced solid tumor such as melanoma, head and neck, liver or kidney cancer.

The chain combines TRBV18 with TRBJ1-1; a weak D match, TRBD1 (5 bases). V was cut by 3 bases and J by 7 bases, with 21 bases left in between. Germline V CDR1 and CDR2: KGHSH, LQKENI. The CDR3 contains 16 residues. CDR3 DNA: TGTGCCAGCTCACCCGGTGGGGCAGGAACTAAAATTGAAGCTTTCTTT. Protein product: CASSPGGAGTKIEAFF.

This clone appeared a few times. The rearrangement joins TRBV4-1 to TRBJ2-2; 8 bases are shared with TRBD2. This CDR3 region has 16 residues. Germline V gene sequence: CDR1 MGHRA, CDR2 YSYEKL. Trimming took 4 bases from V and 7 from J; bases not matched to a gene: 11. CDR3 bases: TGCGCCAGCAGCCGATCAGCGGGAGCTACGGGCGGGGAGCTGTTTTTT. Protein: CASSRSAGATGGELFF.

CDR3 amino acids: CASSPRPSGSSTDTQYF. The CDR3 nucleotides read TGCGCCAGCAGCCCCCGCCCTAGCGGGAGCTCCACAGATACGCAGTATTTT. J is TRBJ2-3 and V is TRBV5-1, with 10 bases that match TRBD2. This CDR3 has 17 residues. CDR1 is SGHRS, CDR2 YFSETQ, per germline. V gave up 4 bases and J gave up 2 bases; unmatched junction bases: 10.

Here the CDR3 reads CASSQRLAGSGANVLTF. The CDR3 coding sequence is TGTGCCAGCAGCCAAAGGCTAGCGGGCTCTGGGGCCAACGTCCTGACTTTC. This chain links TRBV7-2 with TRBJ2-6; 8 nucleotides match TRBD2. Germline loops: CDR1 SGHTA, CDR2 FQGNSA. The CDR3 has 17 residues. The ends lost 5 bases at V and 0 bases at J; junction bases unmatched: 6.

V and J are TRBV6-5 and TRBJ2-7, with TRBD1 matching 8 bases. After removal of 4 bases from V and 3 bases from J, the junction contained 8 bases not matched to a gene. The germline CDR1 and CDR2 sequences are MNHEY and SVGAGI. The CDR3 is made up of 15 amino acids. The CDR3 region is CASSLTGTGGYEQYF. The CDR3, as DNA: TGTGCCAGCAGTTTAACCGGGACAGGTGGCTACGAGCAGTACTTC.

This rearrangement joins TRBV19 to TRBJ2-7; the match to TRBD1 covers 10 bases. The germline V gene encodes CDR1 LNHDA and CDR2 SQIVND (reference sequence). J lost 5 bases, V lost 4 bases, and 5 bases had no gene match. The CDR3 extends over 14 amino acids. The CDR3 coding sequence is TGTGCCAGTAGTACCCGACAGGGGGCCGACGAGCAGTACTTC. Protein sequence: CASSTRQGADEQYF.

The chain has TRBV6-1 and TRBJ2-3; D unclear. The CDR3 sequence is 11 residues long. Trimming removed 1 base from V and 7 bases from J, with 3 bases in between. Germline CDR1 and CDR2: MNHNS and SASEGT. The CDR3 spells CASSEEHTQYF. The DNA for the CDR3 is TGTGCCAGCAGTGAAGAGCATACGCAGTATTTT.

V usage is TRBV7-2 and J usage is TRBJ2-1, with 11 positions matching TRBD2. In germline, CDR1 is SGHTA, CDR2 FQGNSA. The CDR3 is made up of 16 amino acids. Trimming cost V 1 base and J 4 bases; bases outside gene matches: 3. The CDR3: CASSLVGTSGYNEQFF. The CDR3, as DNA: TGTGCCAGCAGCTTAGTCGGGACTAGCGGTTACAATGAGCAGTTCTTC.

The chain is built from TRBV18 and TRBJ2-3; D ambiguous. The CDR3 is 14 residues long. V was shortened by 3 bases and J by 5 bases, with 12 bases between the two germline ends. Germline-derived CDR1 and CDR2 are KGHSH and LQKENI. CDR3 DNA sequence: TGTGCCAGCTCACCTGACCAATTGTTAGATACGCAGTATTTT. As protein: CASSPDQLLDTQYF.

This chain joins TRBV5-1 and TRBJ1-5; maybe TRBD1 (5 bases). In germline, CDR1 is SGHRS, CDR2 YFSETQ. The CDR3 totals 15 residues. Trimming removed 4 bases from V and 8 bases from J, with 19 bases in between. CDR3 in DNA: TGCGCCAGCAGCCAAACAGGCCTTCTTTCTGAGCCCCAGCATTTT. Encoded protein: CASSQTGLLSEPQHF.

The rearrangement joins TRBV4-1 to TRBJ2-5, with 10 positions matching TRBD1. The J call may be in error: the DNA end matches TRBJ2-7 better. The CDR3 sequence is 16 residues long. From germline, CDR1 is MGHRA and CDR2 YSYEKL. The CDR3 protein is CASSQETGGVRYEQYF. CDR3 nucleotide sequence: TGCGCCAGCAGCCAAGAGACAGGGGGCGTTAGGTACGAGCAGTACTTC.

This rearrangement joins TRBV6-5 to TRBJ2-2, with 9 positions matching TRBD2. Germline CDR1 and CDR2: MNHEY and SVGAGI. CDR3 size: 15 residues. The V and J ends lost 8 bases and 1 base, in that order; junction bases with no gene match: 5. CDR3 amino acids: CASRPSGMNTGELFF. DNA of the CDR3: TGTGCCAGCCGCCCTAGCGGGATGAACACCGGGGAGCTGTTTTTT.

This sequence joins TRBV5-1 and TRBJ1-1; weak D call: TRBD1 (6 bases). V was pared by 0 bases and J by 5 bases, with 14 bases between. This CDR3 has 15 residues. Germline V gene data show CDR1 as SGHRS and CDR2 as YFSETQ. The CDR3 sequence: CASSLGAGVETEAFF. The DNA for the CDR3 is TGCGCCAGCAGCTTGGGGGCAGGGGTAGAGACTGAAGCTTTCTTT.

This chain uses TRBV4-3 with TRBJ2-3, with 8 bases matching TRBD1. The CDR3 covers 15 residues. CDR1 is LGHNA, CDR2 YSLEER, per germline. V was pared by 5 bases and J by 1 base, with 5 bases of the junction left unmatched. DNA of the CDR3: TGCGCCAGCAGCACTTCGACAGGGGGCACAGATACGCAGTATTTT. Translated, it gives CASSTSTGGTDTQYF.

The V gene is TRBV21-1, the J gene TRBJ2-2; TRBD1, as called in the table, went unchecked against the DNA. TRBV21-1 is tagged as a pseudogene. The CDR3 sequence is 14 residues long. CDR3 DNA: TGTGCCAGCACACCCCTAGGGGCAACCGGGGAGCTGTTTTTT. It specifies CASTPLGATGELFF.

This chain joins TRBV9 and TRBJ2-1; D is perhaps TRBD2 (7 bases). V dropped 0 bases and J dropped 6 bases, with 19 bases sitting between them. The CDR3 length is 17 residues. Germline V CDR1 and CDR2: SGDLS, YYNGEE. CDR3 loop: CASSVEIRGRALNEQFF. In DNA, the CDR3 is TGTGCCAGCAGCGTAGAGATAAGGGGGAGGGCCCTCAATGAGCAGTTCTTC.

J is TRBJ2-3 and V is TRBV19; 9 bases match TRBD1. Germline loops: CDR1 LNHDA, CDR2 SQIVND (reference sequence). The junction had 9 bases not matched to a gene; V was cut back by 5 bases and J by 0 bases. The CDR3 consists of 17 residues. As DNA, the CDR3 is TGTGCCAGTAGTCCCGGGACAGGGACCACTAGCACAGATACGCAGTATTTT. As protein: CASSPGTGTTSTDTQYF.

This clone showed up just once. The V call is TRBV6-1, the J call TRBJ1-2; no firm D call. CDR3 length: 13 amino acids. Deletions cut 1 base from V and 3 bases from J, with 6 bases between. Germline loops: CDR1 MNHNS, CDR2 SASEGT. The CDR3 bases are TGTGCCAGCAGTGAAGAGTCCGACTATGGCTACACCTTC. Translation gives CASSEESDYGYTF.

The gene calls are TRBV7-9 and TRBJ1-4; D is uncertain. CDR3 length equals 18 residues. V dropped 3 bases and J dropped 7 bases, with 24 bases sitting between them. CDR1 SEHNR and CDR2 FQNEAQ come from the germline V gene (reference sequence). The CDR3 nucleotides read TGTGCCAGCAGCTTGACTCCTGTTCTTACTCATAGAGGTGAAAAACTGTTTTTT. It yields the protein CASSLTPVLTHRGEKLFF.

CDR3: CASSPGQGSSEAFF. As DNA, the CDR3 is TGTGCCAGCTCACCGGGACAGGGGAGTTCTGAAGCTTTCTTT. The chain is built from TRBV18 and TRBJ1-1, with TRBD1 matching 10 bases. V lost 3 bases to trimming and J lost 6 bases; unmatched junction nucleotides: 4. This CDR3 comprises 14 residues. The germline V gene has CDR1 KGHSH and CDR2 LQKENI.

V and J are TRBV7-2 and TRBJ2-1; 7 bases are shared with TRBD2. Germline lookup yields CDR1 SGHTA and CDR2 FQGNSA. Trimming cost V 2 bases and J 0 bases; bases outside gene matches: 1. The CDR3 is made up of 15 amino acids. The CDR3 bases are TGTGCCAGCAGCTTATCTAGCGGCTCCTACAATGAGCAGTTCTTC. Its protein is CASSLSSGSYNEQFF.